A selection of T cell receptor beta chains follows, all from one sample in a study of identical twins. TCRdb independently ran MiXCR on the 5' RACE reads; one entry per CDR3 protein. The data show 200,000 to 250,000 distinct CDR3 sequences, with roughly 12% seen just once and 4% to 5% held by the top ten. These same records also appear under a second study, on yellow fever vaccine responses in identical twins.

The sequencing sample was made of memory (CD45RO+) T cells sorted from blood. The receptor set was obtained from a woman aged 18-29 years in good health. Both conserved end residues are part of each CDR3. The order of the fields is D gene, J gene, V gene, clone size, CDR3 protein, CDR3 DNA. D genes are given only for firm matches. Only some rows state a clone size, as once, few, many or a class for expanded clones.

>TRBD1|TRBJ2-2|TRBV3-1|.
CASSQDRTGTNTGELFF
TGTGCCAGCAGCCAAGATAGGACAGGGACGAACACCGGGGAGCTGTTTTTT
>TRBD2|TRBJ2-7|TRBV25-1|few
CASRPSGPSYEQYF
TGTGCCAGCCGACCTAGCGGCCCCTCCTACGAGCAGTACTTC
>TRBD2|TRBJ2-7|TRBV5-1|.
CASSLDGRALDEQYF
TGCGCCAGCAGCTTGGACGGGAGGGCCCTCGACGAGCAGTACTTC
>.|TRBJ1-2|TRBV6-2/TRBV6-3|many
CASSFFRGYGYTF
TGTGCCAGCAGTTTTTTCCGGGGCTATGGCTACACCTTC
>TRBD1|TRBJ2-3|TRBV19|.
CASSIFRTGSTDTQYF
TGTGCCAGTAGTATTTTCCGGACAGGTAGCACAGATACGCAGTATTTT
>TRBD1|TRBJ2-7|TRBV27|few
CASRMDRYSYEQYF
TGTGCCAGCAGGATGGACAGGTACTCCTACGAGCAGTACTTC
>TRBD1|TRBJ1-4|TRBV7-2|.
CASSRQGREKLFF
TGTGCCAGCAGCCGACAGGGTCGTGAAAAACTGTTTTTT
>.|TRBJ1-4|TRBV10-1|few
CASSGLLPTNEKLFF
TGCGCCAGCAGTGGACTCCTCCCAACTAATGAAAAACTGTTTTTT
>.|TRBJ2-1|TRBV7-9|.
CASSLGDSVNEQFF
TGTGCCAGCAGCTTAGGTGATAGCGTCAATGAGCAGTTCTTC
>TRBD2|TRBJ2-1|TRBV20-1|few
CSARSATGGYYNEQFF
TGCAGTGCTAGAAGTGCTACGGGGGGATACTACAATGAGCAGTTCTTC
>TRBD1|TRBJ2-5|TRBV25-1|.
CASSERFETGSKETQYF
TGTGCCAGCAGTGAAAGATTTGAGACAGGGAGTAAGGAGACCCAGTACTTC
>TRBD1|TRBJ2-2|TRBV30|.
CAWSSGQGAFGTGELFF
TGTGCCTGGAGTTCTGGACAGGGGGCTTTTGGCACCGGGGAGCTGTTTTTT
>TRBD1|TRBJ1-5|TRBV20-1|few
CSAGTGLGWPQHF
TGCAGTGCTGGGACAGGTCTCGGGTGGCCCCAGCATTTT
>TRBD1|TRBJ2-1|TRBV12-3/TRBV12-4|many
CASRTTGTGFDEQFF
TGTGCCAGCAGAACCACCGGGACAGGCTTTGATGAGCAGTTCTTC
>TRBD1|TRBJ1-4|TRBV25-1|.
CASRRGHTGTAFF
TGTGCCAGCAGGAGGGGTCATACCGGGACAGCCTTCTTT
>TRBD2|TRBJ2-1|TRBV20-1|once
CCARASGGGYNEQFF
TGCTGTGCTAGAGCTAGCGGGGGGGGCTACAATGAGCAGTTCTTC
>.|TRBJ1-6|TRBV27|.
CASSTGPANSPLHF
TGTGCCAGCAGTACCGGGCCGGCCAATTCACCCCTCCACTTT
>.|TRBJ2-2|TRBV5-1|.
CASSSRVANTGELFF
TGCGCCAGCAGCTCTAGAGTTGCGAACACCGGGGAGCTGTTTTTT
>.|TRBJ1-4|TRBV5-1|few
CASIRNEKLFF
TGCGCCAGCATTAGGAATGAAAAACTGTTTTTT
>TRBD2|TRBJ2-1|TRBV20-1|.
CSARGSGRSSYNEQFF
TGCAGTGCTAGGGGTAGCGGGAGAAGCTCCTACAATGAGCAGTTCTTC
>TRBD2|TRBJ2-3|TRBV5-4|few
CASSLVYGLAGANTDTQYF
TGTGCCAGCAGCTTGGTCTACGGACTAGCGGGGGCCAACACAGATACGCAGTATTTT
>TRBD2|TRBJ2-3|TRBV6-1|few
CASRSGTKQDTQYF
TGTGCCAGCAGGTCCGGGACTAAGCAAGATACGCAGTATTTT
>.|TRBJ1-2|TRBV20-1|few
CSARESGTFTYGYTF
TGCAGTGCCCGAGAATCGGGGACCTTTACCTATGGCTACACCTTC